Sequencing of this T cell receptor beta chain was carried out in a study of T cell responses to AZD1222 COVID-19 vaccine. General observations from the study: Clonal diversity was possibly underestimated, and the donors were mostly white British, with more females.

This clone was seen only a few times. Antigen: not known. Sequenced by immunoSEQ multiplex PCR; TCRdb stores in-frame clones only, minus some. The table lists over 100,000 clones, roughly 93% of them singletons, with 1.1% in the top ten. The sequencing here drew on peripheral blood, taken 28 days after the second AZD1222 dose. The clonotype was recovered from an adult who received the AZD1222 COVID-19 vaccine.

CDR3 amino acids: CASSRTATNEKLFF. DNA of the CDR3: TGTGCCAGCAGTAGGACAGCTACTAATGAAAAACTGTTTTTT. The chain combines TRBV2 with TRBJ1-4, with D possibly TRBD1 on 6 matching bases. V shed 5 bases and J shed 2 bases, with 9 bases lying between them. This CDR3 is 14 amino acids long. From germline, CDR1 is SNHLY and CDR2 FYNNEI. Together with reference TRBV2 and TRBJ1-4, the CDR3 gives the full variable domain: EPEVTQTPSHQVTQMGQEVILRCVPISNHLYFYWYRQILGQKVEFLVSFYNNEISEKSEIFDDQFSVERPDGSNFTLKIRSTKLEDSAMYFCASSRTATNEKLFFGSGTQLSVL.